These 28 T cell receptor beta chains were sequenced from one sample in a study of T cells in Graves' hyperthyroidism and ophthalmopathy. TCR beta CDR3 sequences were amplified from RNA transcripts. An initial round of RT-PCR targeting the TCR CDR3 relied on the HTBI primer set. TCRdb re-analysed the multiplex PCR reads in MiXCR, keeping a single row per CDR3 protein. The sample has fewer than 450,000 distinct CDR3 sequences; roughly a sixth are singletons. Sequenced sample: blood. Receptors were obtained from a woman aged 25 to 45 with Graves' hyperthyroidism that later progressed to Graves' ophthalmopathy.

This clonotype was recorded at least ten times. The V gene is TRBV3-1, the J gene TRBJ1-2, with unresolved D. Deletions cut 6 bases from V and 3 bases from J, with 8 bases between. CDR1 and CDR2 (germline): LGHDT, YNNKEL (reference sequence). This CDR3 region has 12 residues. The CDR3 sequence: CASRDVDYGYTF. As DNA, the CDR3 is TGTGCCAGCAGAGACGTTGACTATGGCTACACCTTC.

This chain uses TRBV18 with TRBJ2-5, with D hard to call. Germline CDR1 reads KGHSH; CDR2 reads LQKENI. The CDR3 runs 12 residues. The V gene lost 5 bases and the J gene lost 6 bases, with 10 bases spanning the gap. CDR3 sequence reads: CASSSSKKTQYF. CDR3 coding DNA: TGTGCCAGCTCATCGTCCAAGAAGACCCAGTACTTC.

Ten or more counts support this clonotype. V is TRBV2 and J is TRBJ2-1, with D uncertain. Trimming cost V 6 bases and J 0 bases, with 9 bases left between them. Per germline, CDR1 SNHLY and CDR2 FYNNEI. The CDR3 sequence is 14 residues long. CDR3 in DNA: TGTGCCAGCAGCCCGAGGAGCTCCTACAATGAGCAGTTCTTC. This gives the protein CASSPRSSYNEQFF.

This clonotype was seen at least ten times. This chain uses TRBV7-2 with TRBJ2-1, with 7 positions matching TRBD1. Germline CDR1 reads SGHTA; CDR2 reads FQGNSA. V was clipped by 7 bases and J by 5 bases; unmatched bases: 8. The CDR3 runs to 14 residues. This CDR3 reads CASNLETGHNEQFF. The CDR3 coding sequence is TGTGCCAGCAATCTAGAGACAGGGCACAATGAGCAGTTCTTC.

The V and J genes are TRBV19 and TRBJ2-7; 8 bases are shared with TRBD2. Germline values: CDR1 LNHDA, CDR2 SQIVND (reference sequence). Trimming cost V 7 bases and J 7 bases; bases outside gene matches: 12. The CDR3 sequence is 14 residues long. CDR3 sequence: CASKLAGTHSEQYF. The CDR3 bases are TGTGCCAGTAAGCTAGCGGGCACCCACTCGGAGCAGTACTTC.

This clonotype was seen ten or more times. CDR3 sequence: CASSPGNTIYF. CDR3 nucleotides: TGTGCCAGCTCCCCAGGAAACACCATATATTTT. The V and J genes are TRBV28 and TRBJ1-3, with no clear D. Trimming cost V 8 bases and J 4 bases, with 6 bases left between them. This CDR3 contains 11 residues. Germline V CDR1 and CDR2: MDHEN, SYDVKM.

This clonotype was found many times. This CDR3 reads CASSFRQGAAGELFF. CDR3 DNA: TGTGCCAGCAGTTTTCGACAGGGGGCGGCCGGGGAGCTGTTTTTT. The chain links TRBV12-3 or TRBV12-4 to TRBJ2-2, with 10 bases lining up with TRBD1. The CDR3 spans 15 residues. The ends lost 3 bases at V and 6 bases at J; junction bases unmatched: 4.

This clonotype was seen only once. The V call is TRBV6-1, the J call TRBJ2-3; 7 positions agree with TRBD2. This CDR3 is 16 amino acids long. Germline V CDR1 and CDR2: MNHNS, SASEGT. The V segment lost 8 bases and the J segment 3 bases; nucleotides outside the gene matches: 14. CDR3: CASQTGREKGTDTQYF. The CDR3 DNA sequence: TGTGCCAGCCAAACGGGGCGGGAGAAGGGAACAGATACGCAGTATTTT.

This clonotype was picked up a small number of times. The gene calls are TRBV5-6 and TRBJ1-1, with TRBD1 matching over 9 bases. This CDR3 is built from 15 residues. J was trimmed by 0 bases and V by 4 bases; bases with no gene match: 4. In germline, CDR1 is SGHDT, CDR2 YYEEEE. CDR3 DNA: TGTGCCAGCAGCACGGACAGGGGAATGAACACTGAAGCTTTCTTT. It is translated as CASSTDRGMNTEAFF. The full variable domain, with the rest looked up from reference TRBV5-6 and TRBJ1-1, is DAGVTQSPTHLIKTRGQQVTLRCSPKSGHDTVSWYQQALGQGPQFIFQYYEEEERQRGNFPDRFSGHQFPNYSSELNVNALLLGDSALYLCASSTDRGMNTEAFFGQGTRLTVV.

Many counts were recorded for this clonotype. J is TRBJ2-5 and V is TRBV6-2 or TRBV6-3; no clear D. The CDR3 consists of 12 residues. Trimming cost V 5 bases and J 4 bases, with 8 bases left between them. CDR1 is MNHEY, CDR2 SVGEGT, per germline. The CDR3 reads CASSTPRETQYF. The CDR3 region has the DNA TGTGCCAGCAGTACCCCGCGAGAGACCCAGTACTTC.

This clonotype was seen at least ten times. This sequence joins TRBV18 and TRBJ2-7; possible D gene TRBD1, 5 bases. V lost 3 bases and J 2 bases, leaving 11 bases between the germline ends. The CDR3 has 14 amino acids. Per germline, CDR1 KGHSH and CDR2 LQKENI. This CDR3 reads CASSPPDKTYEQYF. The CDR3 DNA follows: TGTGCCAGCTCACCCCCGGACAAGACCTACGAGCAGTACTTC.

This clonotype was observed many times. The rearrangement links TRBV2 to TRBJ2-7, with TRBD1 as a possible D gene (6 bases). Trimming cost V 6 bases and J 6 bases, with 18 bases left between them. Germline CDR1 SNHLY, CDR2 FYNNEI. This CDR3 region has 14 residues. CDR3 sequence (DNA): TGTGCCAGCAGCGCCGAAACAGGGTTGGTCGAGCAGTACTTC. It is translated as CASSAETGLVEQYF.

In this sample, this clonotype turned up many times. The CDR3 DNA sequence: TGCGCCAGCAGTGAGGCCTTATCCGAGCAGTACTTC. It is translated as CASSEALSEQYF. The V call is TRBV10-2, the J call TRBJ2-7, with D uncertain. Germline V gene data show CDR1 as WSHSY and CDR2 as SAAADI. V was shortened by 2 bases and J by 6 bases, with 8 bases between the two germline ends. This CDR3 is 12 amino acids long.

This clonotype was recorded at least ten times. The gene calls are TRBV24-1 and TRBJ2-1, with TRBD1 matching 7 bases. This CDR3 is 18 amino acids long. After removal of 3 bases from V and 5 bases from J, the junction contained 15 bases not matched to a gene. The germline gives CDR1 KGHDR, CDR2 SFDVKD. CDR3 protein: CATSDATYRGRPNNEQFF. The CDR3 nucleotides are TGTGCCACCAGTGATGCAACATACAGGGGCCGCCCAAACAATGAGCAGTTCTTC.

This clonotype showed up just a few times. The genes are TRBV7-2 and TRBJ2-7, with 8 bases lining up with TRBD1. The CDR3 has 13 residues. Germline V gene lookup returns CDR1 SGHTA and CDR2 FQGNSA. Trimming removed 5 bases from V and 3 bases from J; junction bases left unmatched: 3. This CDR3 is CASSIQGVYEQYF. The DNA for the CDR3 is TGTGCCAGCAGCATACAGGGGGTCTACGAGCAGTACTTC. The full variable domain, rest sourced from reference TRBV7-2 and TRBJ2-7, is GAGVSQSPSNKVTEKGKDVELRCDPISGHTALYWYRQSLGQGLEFLIYFQGNSAPDKSGLPSDRFSAERTGGSVSTLTIQRTQQEDSAVYLCASSIQGVYEQYFGPGTRLTVT.

This sequence joins TRBV6-5 and TRBJ2-4; TRBD1 is a possible D gene (6 bases). The ends were cut back, 6 bases at V and 0 bases at J, with 24 bases in the middle. This CDR3 region has 19 residues. Germline-derived CDR1 and CDR2 are MNHEY and SVGAGI. CDR3 region: CASSLMKPGQTLAKNIQYF. CDR3 DNA: TGTGCCAGCAGCTTAATGAAACCGGGACAAACCTTAGCCAAAAACATTCAGTACTTC.

The V gene is TRBV9, the J gene TRBJ1-3; D remains ambiguous. Germline values: CDR1 SGDLS, CDR2 YYNGEE. This CDR3 has 17 amino acids. V dropped 4 bases and J dropped 4 bases, with 21 bases sitting between them. CDR3 protein: CASSPQTRPSGGNTIYF. The CDR3 bases are TGTGCCAGCAGCCCCCAGACACGTCCCTCAGGAGGAAACACCATATATTTT.

This clonotype was detected many times. The rearrangement joins TRBV2 to TRBJ1-1; tentative D call: TRBD1 (5 bases). In germline, CDR1 is SNHLY, CDR2 FYNNEI. V lost 4 bases, J lost 5 bases, and 11 bases lay in between. The CDR3 has 13 residues. CDR3 coding DNA: TGTGCCAGCAGTGGTACAGGTCGGACTGAAGCTTTCTTT. This translates into CASSGTGRTEAFF. Variable domain in full (rest from reference TRBV2 and TRBJ1-1): EPEVTQTPSHQVTQMGQEVILRCVPISNHLYFYWYRQILGQKVEFLVSFYNNEISEKSEIFDDQFSVERPDGSNFTLKIRSTKLEDSAMYFCASSGTGRTEAFFGQGTRLTVV.

Many counts were recorded for this clonotype. The rearrangement joins TRBV6-1 to TRBJ1-6, with D possibly being TRBD1 (5 bases). CDR1 is MNHNS, CDR2 SASEGT, per germline. V was pared by 2 bases and J by 9 bases, with 14 bases between. The CDR3 is made up of 15 amino acids. CDR3 sequence reads: CASSEWQGGGSPLHF. The CDR3 DNA reads as TGTGCCAGCAGTGAATGGCAGGGAGGTGGTTCACCCCTCCACTTT.

The V and J genes are TRBV4-2 and TRBJ1-6, with a weak D call TRBD1 (5 bases). The germline V and J ends were trimmed by 2 bases and 9 bases, with 17 bases remaining between them. The germline V gene has CDR1 LGHNA and CDR2 YNFKEQ. The CDR3 has 16 residues. The CDR3 loop reads CASSQPLGGDGSPLHF. As DNA, the CDR3 is TGTGCCAGCAGCCAACCGTTGGGAGGGGATGGTTCACCCCTCCACTTT.

A few counts support this clonotype. The gene calls are TRBV20-1 and TRBJ2-5; 15 positions match TRBD2. Germline V lookup: CDR1 DFQATT, CDR2 SNEGSKA (reference sequence). This CDR3 contains 15 residues. With 5 bases clipped from V and 2 bases from J, the junction kept 3 bases outside the gene matches. DNA for the CDR3: TGCAGTGCTCCCGGACTAGCGGGGGGGCAAGAGACCCAGTACTTC. Protein: CSAPGLAGGQETQYF.

There are many counts of this clonotype. J is TRBJ2-1 and V is TRBV30; D is perhaps TRBD2 (6 bases). The germline V gene has CDR1 GTSNPN and CDR2 SVGIG (reference sequence). This CDR3 region has 14 residues. V dropped 2 bases and J dropped 4 bases, with 12 bases sitting between them. This CDR3 is CAWSLGGYYNEQFF. In DNA form, the CDR3 reads TGTGCCTGGAGTCTCGGGGGATATTACAATGAGCAGTTCTTC.

This clonotype turned up a few times. The gene calls are TRBV19 and TRBJ1-1, with D maybe TRBD1 (6 bases). The germline CDR1 and CDR2 sequences are LNHDA and SQIVND (reference sequence). V was trimmed by 8 bases and J by 5 bases, leaving 18 bases between them. The length of the CDR3 is 14 residues. The chain's CDR3 is CASFGQLGPTEAFF. The DNA for the CDR3 is TGTGCCAGTTTTGGACAGCTGGGACCAACTGAAGCTTTCTTT.

This clonotype was detected many times. The rearrangement joins TRBV13 to TRBJ2-5; D ambiguous. The CDR3 loop spans 15 amino acids. V lost 4 bases and J 3 bases, leaving 15 bases between the germline ends. CDR1 PRHDT and CDR2 FYEKMQ come from the germline V gene (reference sequence). Written as DNA, the CDR3 is TGTGCCAGCAGCTACCCCCTAATTGGAGAAGAGACCCAGTACTTC. This codes for CASSYPLIGEETQYF.

Here the CDR3 reads CATSRVGITDTQYF. The DNA of the CDR3 is TGTGCCACCAGCAGAGTTGGAATCACAGATACGCAGTATTTT. The V call is TRBV15, the J call TRBJ2-3, with no clear D. The CDR3 is 14 residues long. The V gene's germline CDR1 is LNHNV and CDR2 YYDKDF (reference sequence). V lost 1 base and J 2 bases, leaving 7 bases between the germline ends. Full variable domain (missing parts from reference TRBV15 and TRBJ2-3): DAMVIQNPRYQVTQFGKPVTLSCSQTLNHNVMYWYQQKSSQAPKLLFHYYDKDFNNEADTPDNFQSRRPNTSFCFLDIRSPGLGDTAMYLCATSRVGITDTQYFGPGTRLTVL.

This clonotype was counted at least ten times. The chain is built from TRBV29-1 and TRBJ2-7; maybe TRBD1 (6 bases). The ends were cut back, 6 bases at V and 2 bases at J, with 14 bases in the middle. Germline V gene data show CDR1 as SQVTM and CDR2 as ANQGSEA. CDR3 length equals 13 residues. CDR3 sequence (DNA): TGCAGCGTCTTAACGGACAGTCCCTACGAGCAGTACTTC. Its protein is CSVLTDSPYEQYF.

This clonotype has ten or more counts. This chain joins TRBV7-9 and TRBJ2-3; 7 bases match TRBD2. J was trimmed by 2 bases and V by 9 bases; bases with no gene match: 8. This CDR3 has 14 residues. Germline CDR1 is SEHNR and CDR2 is FQNEAQ (reference sequence). The CDR3 reads CASQPLADTDTQYF. DNA of the CDR3: TGTGCCAGTCAACCTCTAGCGGACACAGATACGCAGTATTTT.

This clonotype was counted ten times or more. CDR3 coding DNA: TGTGCCAGCAGCGTCTCCGGGACAGGGGACTACGAGCAGTACTTC. Its protein product is CASSVSGTGDYEQYF. The gene calls are TRBV7-2 and TRBJ2-7, with 10 bases identical to TRBD1. The CDR3 spans 15 residues. The trim removed 5 bases at V and 3 bases at J, leaving 7 bases unmatched. Germline V lookup: CDR1 SGHTA, CDR2 FQGNSA. Looking up the rest from reference TRBV7-2 and TRBJ2-7 gives the full variable domain: GAGVSQSPSNKVTEKGKDVELRCDPISGHTALYWYRQSLGQGLEFLIYFQGNSAPDKSGLPSDRFSAERTGGSVSTLTIQRTQQEDSAVYLCASSVSGTGDYEQYFGPGTRLTVT.